This T cell receptor (beta chain) was documented in a study of shared clonotypes between healthy human individuals. Produced via immunoSEQ multiplex PCR; TCRdb's table is partial and in-frame only. The table lists about 2.2 million clones, 80% to 95% of them singletons. The V and J ends lost 3 bases and 2 bases, in that order; junction bases with no gene match: 12. The CDR3 extends over 18 amino acids. Germline V gene lookup returns CDR1 ENHRY and CDR2 SYGVKD. CD8 cells regarded as naive lacked CD45RO, were positively chosen for CCR7, and omitted terminally differentiated effector memory CD45RA+ cells. Donation came from healthy HIV-negative adults that had no recent acute infections or vaccinations. Every contributor of samples was a Caucasian grown-up residing in Nashville, Tennessee.

Sequenced: naive CD8+ T cells from PBMCs. The V gene is TRBV10-3, the J gene TRBJ2-1; 8 bases are a match to TRBD1. The sequence was collected from a man younger than 35 in good health. Some clones in this sample may be carry-over from other donors' samples. The CDR3 sequence is CAISDSNRAGGAYNEQFF. The DNA for the CDR3 is TGTGCCATCAGTGACTCCAACCGGGCAGGGGGCGCCTACAATGAGCAGTTCTTC.